This is a list of T cell receptor beta chains from one sample in a study of T cell responses to AZD1222 COVID-19 vaccine. Some clones are missing from TCRdb's copy, which holds only in-frame ones; the method was immunoSEQ multiplex PCR. The data contain 200,000 or so clones, around 92% of them singletons. The sample in question was peripheral blood, obtained on day 0 of AZD1222 vaccination. The source of these receptors is an adult in good health. Both conserved end residues are part of each CDR3. D genes are given only for firm matches. Where a row states a size, it is once, few, many or the class of an expanded clone; other rows omit it.

CASSVGLRQGYNEQFF	TGTGCCAGCAGCGTAGGGTTGAGACAGGGTTACAATGAGCAGTTCTTC	TRBV9	TRBJ2-1	TRBD1	NA
CASRQDSSYEQYF	TGTGCCAGCAGGCAGGACAGTTCCTACGAGCAGTACTTC	TRBV6-5	TRBJ2-7	NA	NA
CASSLSSYNEQFF	TGCGCCAGCAGCCTGAGCTCCTACAATGAGCAGTTCTTC	TRBV5-1	TRBJ2-1	NA	NA
CASRELTLGQVNTEAFF	TGTGCCAGCAGGGAACTGACCTTGGGACAGGTGAACACTGAAGCTTTCTTT	TRBV6-1	TRBJ1-1	TRBD1	NA
CASSERMVTSYNEQFF	TGTGCCAGCAGTGAACGAATGGTTACCTCCTACAATGAGCAGTTCTTC	TRBV6-1	TRBJ2-1	NA	NA
CASSGGGLAESSYEQYF	TGTGCCAGTAGTGGGGGGGGACTAGCGGAGAGCTCCTACGAGCAGTACTTC	TRBV19	TRBJ2-7	TRBD2	NA
CASSQAGKSPQETQYF	TGTGCCAGCAGCCAAGCGGGAAAGTCCCCCCAAGAGACCCAGTACTTC	TRBV4-2	TRBJ2-5	NA	once
CASRLAGAYNEQFF	TGTGCCAGTAGACTAGCGGGGGCCTACAATGAGCAGTTCTTC	TRBV19	TRBJ2-1	TRBD2	NA
CASSQEARGAGEAFF	TGTGCCAGCAGCCAAGAGGCCCGGGGGGCTGGTGAAGCTTTCTTT	TRBV3-1/TRBV3-2	TRBJ1-1	NA	NA
CASSKSYPGGEQYF	TGTGCCAGCAGTAAGAGTTATCCGGGGGGCGAGCAGTACTTC	TRBV28	TRBJ2-7	TRBD2	NA